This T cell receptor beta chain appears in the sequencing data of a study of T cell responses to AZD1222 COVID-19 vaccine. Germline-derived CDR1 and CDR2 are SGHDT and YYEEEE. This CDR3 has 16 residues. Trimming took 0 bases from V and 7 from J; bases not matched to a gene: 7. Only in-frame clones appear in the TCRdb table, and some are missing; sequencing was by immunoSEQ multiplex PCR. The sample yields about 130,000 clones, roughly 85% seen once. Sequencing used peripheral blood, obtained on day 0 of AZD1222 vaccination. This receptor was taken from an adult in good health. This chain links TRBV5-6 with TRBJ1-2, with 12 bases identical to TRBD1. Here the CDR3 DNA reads TGTGCCAGCAGCTTGGCGGGACAGGGGGCGCAGGCTGGCTACACCTTC. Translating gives CASSLAGQGAQAGYTF. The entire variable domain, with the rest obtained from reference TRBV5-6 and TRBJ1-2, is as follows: DAGVTQSPTHLIKTRGQQVTLRCSPKSGHDTVSWYQQALGQGPQFIFQYYEEEERQRGNFPDRFSGHQFPNYSSELNVNALLLGDSALYLCASSLAGQGAQAGYTFGSGTRLTVV.